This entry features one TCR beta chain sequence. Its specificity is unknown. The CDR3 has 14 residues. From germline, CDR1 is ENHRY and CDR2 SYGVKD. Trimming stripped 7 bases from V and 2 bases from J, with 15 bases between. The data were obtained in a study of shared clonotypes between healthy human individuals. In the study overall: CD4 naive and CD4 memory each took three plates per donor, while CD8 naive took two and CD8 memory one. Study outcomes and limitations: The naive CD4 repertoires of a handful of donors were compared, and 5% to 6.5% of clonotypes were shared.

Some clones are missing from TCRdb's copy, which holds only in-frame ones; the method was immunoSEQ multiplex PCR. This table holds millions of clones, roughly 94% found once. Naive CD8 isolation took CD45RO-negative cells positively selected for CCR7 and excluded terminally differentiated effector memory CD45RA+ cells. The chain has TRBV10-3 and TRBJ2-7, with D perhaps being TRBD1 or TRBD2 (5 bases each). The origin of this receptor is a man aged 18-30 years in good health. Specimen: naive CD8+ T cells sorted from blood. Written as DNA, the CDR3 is TGTGCCATCACCCGGGGCGAAGGGGCCTACGAGCAGTACTTC. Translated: CAITRGEGAYEQYF.